This TCR beta chain derives from a study of shared clonotypes between healthy human individuals. Study-wide context: Plates per donor: three CD4 naive, three CD4 memory, two CD8 naive, one CD8 memory.

Germline loops: CDR1 SGHDN, CDR2 FVKESK. J gave up 5 bases and V 2 bases, and 14 bases lay outside the gene matches. CDR3 size: 17 residues. Study-level findings and limits: Few donors restricted represented genetic and exposure-history diversity.

Some 30,000 T cell genomes, or around 0.2 ug DNA, went into the sorted-subset replicate PCRs. Profiled with immunoSEQ multiplex PCR; TCRdb holds only in-frame clones, not every one. The sample holds 2,500,000 or so clones, approximately 94% seen once. On this clone: Antigen unknown.

The sequenced sample consisted of naive CD4+ T cells from PBMCs. Subset described: CD45RA+ positively selected. The TCR was taken from a man younger than 35 in good health. Some clones in this sample may be carry-over from other donors' samples. The chain carries TRBV14 and TRBJ2-7, with 8 bases lining up with TRBD2. This chain's CDR3 is CASSQSRPWREAHEQYF. The CDR3 DNA follows: TGTGCCAGCAGCCAAAGTCGGCCCTGGCGGGAGGCCCACGAGCAGTACTTC.